Below are 25 T cell receptor beta chains sequenced from a single sample in a study of blood T cell repertoires in COVID-19. Sequencing was performed with immunoSEQ multiplex PCR; in TCRdb, only in-frame clones are kept and a portion is missing. Here the sample spans 40,000 to 55,000 clones, 80% to 90% being singletons. The sequencing input was peripheral blood. These receptors were obtained from a man aged 65 to 85 with active COVID-19.

The gene calls are TRBV2 and TRBJ2-3, with D possibly matching TRBD2 (6 bases). The CDR3 loop spans 14 amino acids. Germline V gives CDR1 SNHLY, CDR2 FYNNEI. Between the trimmed V and J ends, which lost 5 bases and 0 bases, there was a span of 9 bases. The CDR3 loop reads CASSSRGSTDTQYF. CDR3 nucleotides: TGTGCCAGCAGTTCGCGGGGTAGCACAGATACGCAGTATTTT. The variable domain in full, completed from reference TRBV2 and TRBJ2-3, reads EPEVTQTPSHQVTQMGQEVILRCVPISNHLYFYWYRQILGQKVEFLVSFYNNEISEKSEIFDDQFSVERPDGSNFTLKIRSTKLEDSAMYFCASSSRGSTDTQYFGPGTRLTVL.

The chain joins TRBV6-2 or TRBV6-3 to TRBJ1-1; no firm D call. The CDR3 is 13 residues long. CDR1 and CDR2 (germline): MNHEY, SVGEGT. V gave up 6 bases and J gave up 1 base, with 9 bases separating them. The CDR3 coding sequence is TGTGCCAGCAGCCGCACAGAGAACACTGAAGCTTTCTTT. This sequence encodes CASSRTENTEAFF.

The chain is built from TRBV19 and TRBJ1-2, with TRBD1 matching 9 bases. This CDR3 has 15 residues. Trimming took 2 bases from V and 8 from J; bases not matched to a gene: 9. Germline CDR1 is LNHDA and CDR2 is SQIVND (reference sequence). CDR3 in amino acids: CASSINAFGQGGYTF. The CDR3 DNA reads as TGTGCCAGTAGTATAAATGCGTTTGGACAGGGGGGCTACACCTTC.

V is TRBV5-1 and J is TRBJ1-1, with a tentative D call TRBD1 (6 bases). CDR1 is SGHRS and CDR2 is YFSETQ in the germline V gene. The CDR3 loop spans 14 amino acids. Trimming pared 2 bases from V and 3 bases from J, leaving 11 bases between. The CDR3 loop reads CASSLGGAHTEAFF. The CDR3 DNA reads TGCGCCAGCAGCTTAGGGGGGGCCCACACTGAAGCTTTCTTT.

The V and J genes are TRBV11-1 and TRBJ1-1; D gene unclear. V lost 1 base to trimming and J lost 0 bases, with 6 bases between them. CDR1 SGHAT and CDR2 FQDESV come from the germline V gene (reference sequence). This CDR3 is 14 amino acids long. The CDR3 nucleotides are TGTGCCAGCAGCTTAGGGAGGCTGAACACTGAAGCTTTCTTT. It specifies CASSLGRLNTEAFF.

The chain joins TRBV9 to TRBJ2-3; unclear D gene. The V and J ends lost 4 bases and 3 bases respectively, with 12 bases between them. CDR3 length: 14 residues. CDR1 and CDR2 (germline): SGDLS, YYNGEE. DNA of the CDR3: TGTGCCAGCAGCCCCGGGTCTCAGACAGATACGCAGTATTTT. This codes for CASSPGSQTDTQYF.

This rearrangement joins TRBV23-1 to TRBJ1-1; the D gene is possibly TRBD1 (5 bases). TRBV23-1 is sorted into the ORF group, with uncertain function. Trimming left V 8 bases short and J 1 base short, with 26 bases between. The CDR3 totals 18 residues. CDR3 sequence: CASRASRELVFKNTEAFF. The CDR3 DNA reads TGCGCCAGCCGCGCATCCAGGGAATTGGTATTTAAGAACACTGAAGCTTTCTTT.

A single count supports this clone. The chain carries TRBV27 and TRBJ1-1; 9 bases map to TRBD1. V was pared by 8 bases and J by 0 bases, with 4 bases of the junction left unmatched. Germline V gives CDR1 MNHEY, CDR2 SMNVEV (reference sequence). The CDR3 is made up of 14 amino acids. The CDR3 spells CASSRQGVNTEAFF. CDR3 sequence (DNA): TGTGCCAGCTCCAGACAGGGGGTGAACACTGAAGCTTTCTTT.

The chain recombines TRBV29-1 with TRBJ2-1, with a tentative D call TRBD2 (6 bases). CDR1 is SQVTM, CDR2 ANQGSEA, per germline. Trimming pared 4 bases from V and 3 bases from J, leaving 10 bases between. The CDR3 length is 13 residues. This CDR3 is CSVVGGFYNEQFF. The DNA for the CDR3 is TGCAGCGTTGTGGGGGGTTTCTACAATGAGCAGTTCTTC.

The CDR3 DNA reads as TGTGCCAGCAGCCCCGCCGGGACAGGGGGAATGAGTTGGGGTTGGGGTCAGCCCCAGCATTTT. Amino acid sequence: CASSPAGTGGMSWGWGQPQHF. The gene calls are TRBV6-7 and TRBJ1-5, with 11 positions matching TRBD1. TRBV6-7 is designated an ORF whose function remains uncertain. V trimming: 6 bases; J trimming: 6 bases; junction bases outside the gene matches: 25. The CDR3 has 21 residues.

The rearrangement uses TRBV5-1 and TRBJ1-5, with TRBD1 matching over 9 bases. Germline values: CDR1 SGHRS, CDR2 YFSETQ. The CDR3 sequence is 14 residues long. J gave up 7 bases and V 4 bases, and 6 bases lay outside the gene matches. CDR3 in DNA: TGCGCCAGCAGCGTAGGGACAGGGAACCAGCCCCAGCATTTT. Protein product: CASSVGTGNQPQHF.

The chain employs TRBV7-8 and TRBJ2-7; 11 bases are shared with TRBD2. Looked up from germline, CDR1 is SGHVS and CDR2 is FQNEAQ. V trimming: 1 base; J trimming: 4 bases; junction bases outside the gene matches: 6. The CDR3 loop spans 16 amino acids. CDR3 bases: TGTGCCAGCAGCTTAGGAGCTAGCGGGGGGCAGTACGAGCAGTACTTC. Translation: CASSLGASGGQYEQYF.

The J gene is TRBJ2-2, the V gene TRBV5-6, with a weak D call TRBD2 (7 bases). The CDR3 consists of 17 residues. Germline CDR1 is SGHDT and CDR2 is YYEEEE. Trimming shortened V by 0 bases and J by 5 bases, and 17 bases separated the two germline ends. The CDR3 here is CASSLERGALITGELFF. The CDR3 region has the DNA TGTGCCAGCAGCTTGGAACGGGGGGCCCTGATAACCGGGGAGCTGTTTTTT.

The J gene is TRBJ2-7, the V gene TRBV20-1; D uncertain. V lost 6 bases and J lost 6, with 12 bases in between. CDR3 length: 11 amino acids. Looked up from germline, CDR1 is DFQATT and CDR2 is SNEGSKA (reference sequence). The CDR3 coding sequence is TGCAGTGCCATTGGTAGCACCGAGCAGTACTTC. Translation gives CSAIGSTEQYF.

The chain recombines TRBV28 with TRBJ2-7; 7 nucleotides line up with TRBD1. J gave up 1 base and V 6 bases, and 9 bases lay outside the gene matches. The CDR3 length is 15 residues. Germline CDR1 and CDR2: MDHEN and SYDVKM. Written as DNA, the CDR3 is TGTGCCAGCAGGCCTACCGGGACAGTATCCTACGAGCAGTACTTC. Residues: CASRPTGTVSYEQYF.

This chain connects TRBV3-1 (or the pseudogene TRBV3-2) to TRBJ1-4; tentative D call: TRBD1 (5 bases). CDR1 and CDR2 from the germline V gene are LGHDT and YNNKEL (reference sequence). The V end was cut by 4 bases, the J end by 3 bases, with 9 bases between. CDR3 size: 14 residues. In DNA form, the CDR3 reads TGTGCCAGCAGCCTCGACAGAGCTAATGAAAAACTGTTTTTT. Protein sequence: CASSLDRANEKLFF.

The genes are TRBV7-8 and TRBJ1-1, with 10 nucleotides matching TRBD1. There are 13 residues in the CDR3. J was trimmed by 11 bases and V by 0 bases; bases with no gene match: 3. Germline V gives CDR1 SGHVS, CDR2 FQNEAQ. CDR3 protein: CASSLAGQGSAFF. CDR3 bases: TGTGCCAGCAGCTTAGCGGGACAGGGGTCGGCTTTCTTT.

The CDR3 reads CASSQGQGIGETQYF. In nucleotides, the CDR3 is TGCGCCAGCAGCCAGGGACAGGGGATAGGTGAGACCCAGTACTTC. This chain joins TRBV4-3 and TRBJ2-5; 10 nucleotides agree with TRBD1. Germline CDR1 reads LGHNA; CDR2 reads YSLEER. This CDR3 spans 15 amino acids. Trimming at V came to 3 bases and at J to 5 bases, leaving 6 bases not matched to a gene.

The CDR3 coding sequence is TGTGCCACCAGTGATTCGACAGGGAACAATGAGCAGTTCTTC. It translates to CATSDSTGNNEQFF. The chain recombines TRBV24-1 with TRBJ2-1; TRBD1 agrees at 7 bases. Germline assignment: CDR1 KGHDR and CDR2 SFDVKD. This CDR3 has 14 amino acids. After removal of 2 bases from V and 5 bases from J, the junction contained 2 bases not matched to a gene.

The genes are TRBV20-1 and TRBJ1-1; 8 bases align to TRBD1. CDR3 length: 16 amino acids. The V gene end was trimmed by 3 bases and the J gene end by 4 bases; junction bases not matched to a gene: 13. The germline V gene encodes CDR1 DFQATT and CDR2 SNEGSKA (reference sequence). CDR3 loop: CSASGRHRGLGTEAFF. The CDR3 DNA follows: TGCAGTGCTAGTGGGAGACACAGGGGGTTGGGCACTGAAGCTTTCTTT.

The chain couples TRBV7-8 to TRBJ2-1; D is uncertain. Trimming removed 2 bases from V and 8 bases from J, with 4 bases in between. The germline V gene encodes CDR1 SGHVS and CDR2 FQNEAQ. The CDR3 runs 11 residues. The CDR3 loop reads CASSLYDEQFF. The DNA for the CDR3 is TGTGCCAGCAGCTTATATGATGAGCAGTTCTTC.

This sequence joins TRBV7-8 and TRBJ1-1; tentatively, D is TRBD1 (5 bases). V gave up 5 bases and J gave up 5 bases, with 21 bases separating them. The length of the CDR3 is 16 residues. Germline V gene lookup returns CDR1 SGHVS and CDR2 FQNEAQ. The CDR3 DNA follows: TGTGCCAGCAGCCCTAGAGGGGAGGGAAAGGGGACTGAAGCTTTCTTT. Its protein product is CASSPRGEGKGTEAFF.

CDR3 protein: CASSSSGTGAFGEQFF. The DNA of the CDR3 is TGTGCCAGCAGCTCATCCGGGACAGGGGCGTTCGGTGAGCAGTTCTTC. The V and J genes are TRBV7-3 and TRBJ2-1, with 10 bases lining up with TRBD1. V lost 4 bases to trimming and J lost 9 bases; unmatched junction nucleotides: 12. The CDR3 is 16 amino acids. Germline V gives CDR1 SGHTA, CDR2 FQGTGA.

This clone appeared once. The chain carries TRBV27 and TRBJ2-6; D gene uncertain. The CDR3 has 14 residues. Germline CDR1 is MNHEY and CDR2 is SMNVEV (reference sequence). Trimming removed 2 bases from V and 0 bases from J, with 2 bases in between. CDR3 sequence (DNA): TGTGCCAGCAGTTTACTCTCTGGGGCCAACGTCCTGACTTTC. This encodes CASSLLSGANVLTF.

The chain combines TRBV27 with TRBJ1-1; D is possibly TRBD1 (5 bases). The germline V gene has CDR1 MNHEY and CDR2 SMNVEV (reference sequence). The CDR3 is made up of 12 amino acids. Trimming stripped 6 bases from V and 10 bases from J, with 15 bases between. The CDR3 DNA reads TGTGCCAGCAGAGCCCCGGTGGGGGGAGCTTTCTTT. It is translated as CASRAPVGGAFF.